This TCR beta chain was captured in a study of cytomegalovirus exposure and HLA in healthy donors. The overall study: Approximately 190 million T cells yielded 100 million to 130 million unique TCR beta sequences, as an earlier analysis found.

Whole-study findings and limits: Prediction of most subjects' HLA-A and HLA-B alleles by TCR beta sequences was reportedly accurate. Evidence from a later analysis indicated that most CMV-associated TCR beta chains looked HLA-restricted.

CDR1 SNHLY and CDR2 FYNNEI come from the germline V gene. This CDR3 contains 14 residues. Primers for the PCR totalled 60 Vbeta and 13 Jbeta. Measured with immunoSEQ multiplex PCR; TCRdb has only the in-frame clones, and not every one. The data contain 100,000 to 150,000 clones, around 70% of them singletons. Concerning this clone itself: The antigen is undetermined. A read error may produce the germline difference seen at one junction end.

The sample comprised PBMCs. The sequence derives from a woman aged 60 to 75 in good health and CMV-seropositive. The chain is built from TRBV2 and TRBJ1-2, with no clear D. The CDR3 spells CASIGNTGRRGYTF. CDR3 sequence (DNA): TGTGCTAGCATCGGGAACACGGGCCGGCGTGGCTACACCTTC.